These 29 T cell receptor beta chains originate from one sample sequenced in a study of CD8 T cells in Susac syndrome. After extraction with the RNeasy kit, 0.5 to 1 ug of the RNA was reverse transcribed using random hexamers. TCRdb reanalysed the immunoSEQ multiplex PCR reads using MiXCR and keeps one entry per CDR3 protein. The sample has about 140,000 distinct CDR3 sequences, approximately 95% seen once; the top ten hold about 0.08%. The sequenced material came from CD4+ T cells from PBMCs. The origin of the receptors is a human donor with Susac syndrome.

This rearrangement joins TRBV4-1 to TRBJ2-1; D is undetermined. Germline V gene lookup returns CDR1 MGHRA and CDR2 YSYEKL. V dropped 4 bases and J dropped 4 bases, with 14 bases sitting between them. The CDR3 spans 15 residues. For the CDR3, the DNA is TGCGCCAGCAGCCCCGGCCTACGGCCTTACAATGAGCAGTTCTTC. It yields the protein CASSPGLRPYNEQFF.

This clonotype was observed once. The chain joins TRBV20-1 to TRBJ2-3; 8 bases align to TRBD2. Germline trimming cut 6 bases from V and 0 bases from J; bases unmatched to any gene: 8. CDR3 length equals 15 residues. From germline, CDR1 is DFQATT and CDR2 SNEGSKA (reference sequence). CDR3 region: CSARISGTSTDTQYF. As DNA, the CDR3 is TGCAGTGCCCGAATTAGCGGGACTAGCACAGATACGCAGTATTTT.

This chain connects TRBV5-6 to TRBJ1-5; weak D call: TRBD1 (5 bases). V shed 2 bases and J shed 3 bases, with 9 bases lying between them. The CDR3 sequence is 14 residues long. Germline values: CDR1 SGHDT, CDR2 YYEEEE. Here the CDR3 reads CASSFRQNNQPQHF. The CDR3 DNA follows: TGTGCCAGCAGCTTTCGACAGAACAATCAGCCCCAGCATTTT.

The chain links TRBV24-1 to TRBJ2-4, with D possibly TRBD2 on 7 matching bases. The CDR3 loop spans 12 amino acids. Germline assignment: CDR1 KGHDR and CDR2 SFDVKD. The germline V and J ends were trimmed by 7 bases and 11 bases, with 14 bases remaining between them. This CDR3 is CATRRGEGVQYF. CDR3 nucleotides: TGTGCCACCAGGAGGGGGGAGGGAGTTCAGTACTTC.

The rearrangement links TRBV14 to TRBJ1-1; no definite D call. This CDR3 is built from 13 residues. V was shortened by 6 bases and J by 1 base, with 9 bases between the two germline ends. Germline V lookup: CDR1 SGHDN, CDR2 FVKESK. The chain's CDR3 is CASRQNANTEAFF. The CDR3 DNA follows: TGTGCCAGCAGACAAAACGCGAACACTGAAGCTTTCTTT.

The chain uses TRBV7-9 and TRBJ2-3; tentatively, D is TRBD1 or TRBD2 (6 bases each). This CDR3 has 15 residues. V was pared by 7 bases and J by 6 bases, with 20 bases between. Germline CDR1 and CDR2: SEHNR and FQNEAQ (reference sequence). The CDR3 here is CASIPEGGLRDTQYF. CDR3 sequence (DNA): TGTGCCAGCATACCGGAGGGGGGCCTTCGGGATACGCAGTATTTT.

This clonotype was observed once. The gene calls are TRBV3-1 and TRBJ2-2; no definite D call. Germline CDR1 is LGHDT and CDR2 is YNNKEL (reference sequence). The CDR3 has 11 amino acids. V was pared by 3 bases and J by 6 bases, with 2 bases between. CDR3 DNA sequence: TGTGCCAGCAGCCATTCCGGGGAGCTGTTTTTT. This codes for CASSHSGELFF.

The chain uses TRBV7-9 and TRBJ2-7, with TRBD1 as a possible D gene (6 bases). CDR3 length: 15 amino acids. The germline gives CDR1 SEHNR, CDR2 FQNEAQ (reference sequence). Trimming shortened V by 4 bases and J by 7 bases, and 20 bases separated the two germline ends. The CDR3, as DNA: TGTGCCAGCAGCTCATCAGGGGTCCCACGCGGGGAGCAGTACTTC. It codes for CASSSSGVPRGEQYF.

The V gene is TRBV20-1, the J gene TRBJ2-3; no firm D call. Trimming removed 3 bases at V and 4 bases at J, with 8 bases between. The CDR3 loop spans 12 amino acids. The V gene's germline CDR1 is DFQATT and CDR2 SNEGSKA (reference sequence). The CDR3 is CSARGGPDTQYF. The CDR3 coding sequence is TGCAGTGCTAGGGGTGGGCCAGATACGCAGTATTTT.

The chain links TRBV4-1 to TRBJ1-5; tentative D call: TRBD1 (6 bases). Germline V lookup: CDR1 MGHRA, CDR2 YSYEKL. This CDR3 is built from 15 residues. The ends were cut back, 2 bases at V and 5 bases at J, with 13 bases in the middle. In nucleotides, the CDR3 is TGCGCCAGCAGCCAACCAGGACAGACAGATCAGCCCCAGCATTTT. Its protein product is CASSQPGQTDQPQHF.

This rearrangement joins TRBV6-5 to TRBJ2-6; no clear D gene. Germline values: CDR1 MNHEY, CDR2 SVGAGI. The CDR3 has 15 amino acids. Trimming removed 2 bases from V and 2 bases from J, with 7 bases in between. The CDR3 loop is CASSYLVTGANVLTF. The CDR3 region has the DNA TGTGCCAGCAGTTACCTGGTAACTGGGGCCAACGTCCTGACTTTC.

The chain recombines TRBV2 with TRBJ2-1, with D hard to call. Looked up from germline, CDR1 is SNHLY and CDR2 is FYNNEI. The CDR3 loop spans 13 amino acids. Trimming shortened V by 7 bases and J by 0 bases, and 7 bases separated the two germline ends. The CDR3 loop reads CASTPSSYNEQFF. Here the CDR3 DNA reads TGTGCCAGCACCCCGAGCTCCTACAATGAGCAGTTCTTC. Filled out from reference TRBV2 and TRBJ2-1, the complete variable domain reads EPEVTQTPSHQVTQMGQEVILRCVPISNHLYFYWYRQILGQKVEFLVSFYNNEISEKSEIFDDQFSVERPDGSNFTLKIRSTKLEDSAMYFCASTPSSYNEQFFGPGTRLTVL.

The chain carries TRBV6-2 or TRBV6-3 and TRBJ2-1; D unresolved. Germline assignment: CDR1 MNHEY and CDR2 SVGEGT. Trimming removed 8 bases at V and 7 bases at J, with 12 bases between. The CDR3 has 12 amino acids. The CDR3 DNA is TGTGCCAGCCGACGACCAACTAATGAGCAGTTCTTC. The encoded protein is CASRRPTNEQFF.

The rearrangement links TRBV20-1 to TRBJ2-1; tentative D call: TRBD2 (5 bases). The V gene lost 5 bases and the J gene lost 0 bases, with 11 bases spanning the gap. Germline V CDR1 and CDR2: DFQATT, SNEGSKA (reference sequence). CDR3 length: 14 residues. The CDR3 nucleotides are TGCAGTGCTCTGAGCGGAAGCTCCTACAATGAGCAGTTCTTC. Translation gives CSALSGSSYNEQFF.

This clonotype appeared a single time. The chain carries TRBV27 and TRBJ2-6, with D possibly matching TRBD2 (5 bases). Trimming took 2 bases from V and 4 from J, leaving 15 bases between them. This CDR3 contains 17 residues. Germline-derived CDR1 and CDR2 are MNHEY and SMNVEV (reference sequence). CDR3 sequence (DNA): TGTGCCAGCAGTTTACGTCGGGAAAGGGCGGGGGCCAACGTCCTGACTTTC. It specifies CASSLRRERAGANVLTF.

V usage is TRBV12-5 and J usage is TRBJ1-1, with D perhaps matching TRBD1 (5 bases). Germline assignment: CDR1 LGHNT and CDR2 FRNRAP. This CDR3 spans 16 amino acids. V was pared by 0 bases and J by 5 bases, with 16 bases between. In nucleotides, the CDR3 is TGTGCTAGTGGTTTGGTAGTCATTGGGGGTAGGACTGAAGCTTTCTTT. Encoded protein: CASGLVVIGGRTEAFF. Drawing the rest from reference TRBV12-5 and TRBJ1-1, the complete variable domain is DARVTQTPRHKVTEMGQEVTMRCQPILGHNTVFWYRQTMMQGLELLAYFRNRAPLDDSGMPKDRFSAEMPDATLATLKIQPSEPRDSAVYFCASGLVVIGGRTEAFFGQGTRLTVV.

CDR3 residues: CASSQRPGEAFF. CDR3 bases: TGCGCCAGCAGCCAAAGACCCGGTGAAGCTTTCTTT. This chain uses TRBV4-1 with TRBJ1-1; D is uncertain. Germline assignment: CDR1 MGHRA and CDR2 YSYEKL. The CDR3 is 12 amino acids. V shed 2 bases and J shed 7 bases, with 8 bases lying between them.

J is TRBJ1-5 and V is TRBV3-1; D is unresolved. The CDR3 spans 13 residues. With 1 base removed from V and 4 bases from J, the gap between germline ends came to 5 bases. CDR1 is LGHDT and CDR2 is YNNKEL in the germline V gene (reference sequence). The CDR3 protein is CASSQVENQPQHF. Here the CDR3 DNA reads TGTGCCAGCAGCCAAGTCGAGAATCAGCCCCAGCATTTT. Variable domain in full (rest from reference TRBV3-1 and TRBJ1-5): DTAVSQTPKYLVTQMGNDKSIKCEQNLGHDTMYWYKQDSKKFLKIMFSYNNKELIINETVPNRFSPKSPDKAHLNLHINSLELGDSAVYFCASSQVENQPQHFGDGTRLSIL.

The chain recombines TRBV7-9 with TRBJ1-1, with 7 bases fitting TRBD1. The germline gives CDR1 SEHNR, CDR2 FQNEAQ (reference sequence). V lost 2 bases, J lost 0 bases, and 15 bases stayed unmatched. The CDR3 sequence is 19 residues long. The CDR3 sequence: CASSLSISKRQGVNTEAFF. As DNA, the CDR3 is TGTGCCAGCAGCTTATCCATCTCAAAAAGACAGGGTGTGAACACTGAAGCTTTCTTT.

This chain connects TRBV7-2 to TRBJ2-1; D ambiguous. The CDR3 has 13 residues. CDR1 and CDR2 from the germline V gene are SGHTA and FQGNSA. V shed 1 base and J shed 8 bases, with 9 bases lying between them. The CDR3 DNA reads as TGTGCCAGCAGCTTAGACGTTCCCTATGAGCAGTTCTTC. Its translation: CASSLDVPYEQFF.

J is TRBJ1-1 and V is TRBV20-1; D remains unclear. This CDR3 region has 12 residues. CDR1 and CDR2 (germline): DFQATT, SNEGSKA (reference sequence). Trimming stripped 6 bases from V and 3 bases from J, with 11 bases between. CDR3 DNA: TGCAGTGCCTCCCCCCAGCACACTGAAGCTTTCTTT. Protein: CSASPQHTEAFF.

This chain links TRBV14 with TRBJ2-7; D is possibly TRBD1 (5 bases). The germline V and J ends were trimmed by 4 bases and 3 bases, with 16 bases remaining between them. Germline loops: CDR1 SGHDN, CDR2 FVKESK. This CDR3 has 15 residues. The CDR3 here is CASSPGKDRRYEQYF. The CDR3 region has the DNA TGTGCCAGCAGCCCCGGTAAAGACAGACGCTACGAGCAGTACTTC.

The CDR3 sequence is CSANRFTLVGNTEAFF. The DNA for the CDR3 is TGCAGTGCTAATAGATTTACGCTGGTAGGGAACACTGAAGCTTTCTTT. The chain links TRBV20-1 to TRBJ1-1; D is ambiguous. CDR1 is DFQATT, CDR2 SNEGSKA, per germline (reference sequence). With 4 bases removed from V and 1 base from J, the gap between germline ends came to 19 bases. The CDR3 runs 16 residues.

The sample holds one count of this clonotype. The chain has TRBV7-3 and TRBJ2-5; 7 bases align to TRBD2. The V gene's germline CDR1 is SGHTA and CDR2 FQGTGA. V lost 3 bases and J lost 5; bases outside the gene matches: 3. The CDR3 covers 13 residues. The DNA for the CDR3 is TGTGCCAGCAGCTTCACTAGCGACGAGACCCAGTACTTC. The encoded protein is CASSFTSDETQYF.

In DNA form, the CDR3 reads TGTGCCACCGGCACTGGGGGTACCGAGACCCAGTACTTC. Protein: CATGTGGTETQYF. V usage is TRBV25-1 and J usage is TRBJ2-5; D tentatively reads TRBD1 or TRBD2 (5 bases each). The CDR3 consists of 13 residues. Germline values: CDR1 MGHDK, CDR2 SYGVNS. Trimming left V 10 bases short and J 5 bases short, with 17 bases between. Supplemented by reference TRBV25-1 and TRBJ2-5, the full variable domain reads EADIYQTPRYLVIGTGKKITLECSQTMGHDKMYWYQQDPGMELHLIHYSYGVNSTEKGDLSSESTVSRIRTEHFPLTLESARPSHTSQYLCATGTGGTETQYFGPGTRLLVL.

The CDR3: CASSFPGKGYEQYF. The CDR3 nucleotides read TGTGCCAGCAGCTTCCCGGGAAAGGGATACGAGCAGTACTTC. V gene TRBV12-1 combines with J gene TRBJ2-7; the table's D call TRBD1 went unverified against the DNA. TRBV12-1 is an annotated pseudogene. The CDR3 is 14 residues long.

The rearrangement joins TRBV5-1 to TRBJ2-7, with 12 bases aligning to TRBD2. J gave up 4 bases and V 0 bases, and 5 bases lay outside the gene matches. This CDR3 has 16 amino acids. Germline CDR1 SGHRS, CDR2 YFSETQ. The CDR3 reads CASSLASGRARYEQYF. In DNA, the CDR3 is TGCGCCAGCAGCTTGGCTAGCGGGAGGGCCAGGTACGAGCAGTACTTC.

This clonotype was picked up one time. The chain recombines TRBV18 with TRBJ2-5; TRBD1 matches at 8 bases. Per the germline V gene, CDR1 is KGHSH and CDR2 is LQKENI. The ends lost 5 bases at V and 5 bases at J; junction bases unmatched: 7. This CDR3 comprises 14 residues. The CDR3 here is CASSRQGLEETQYF. DNA of the CDR3: TGTGCCAGCTCAAGACAGGGGCTGGAGGAGACCCAGTACTTC. Looking up the rest from reference TRBV18 and TRBJ2-5 gives the full variable domain: NAGVMQNPRHLVRRRGQEARLRCSPMKGHSHVYWYRQLPEEGLKFMVYLQKENIIDESGMPKERFSAEFPKEGPSILRIQQVVRGDSAAYFCASSRQGLEETQYFGPGTRLLVL.

This clonotype was seen just once. The chain joins TRBV27 to TRBJ2-3, with 9 positions matching TRBD2. Germline V gene sequence: CDR1 MNHEY, CDR2 SMNVEV (reference sequence). This CDR3 spans 14 amino acids. V shed 6 bases and J 1 base; nucleotides not matched to a gene: 2. DNA for the CDR3: TGTGCCAGCAGGCCTAGCGGGGGCACAGATACGCAGTATTTT. It codes for CASRPSGGTDTQYF.